The clone carrying this T cell receptor beta chain was recorded at least ten times. Patients aged 18 to 65 had newly diagnosed hyperthyroidism of under 2 months' duration. CDR3 size: 15 residues. Looked up from germline, CDR1 is KGHSH and CDR2 is LQKENI. Trimming cost V 3 bases and J 1 base, with 12 bases left between them. This entry belongs to a study of T cells in Graves' hyperthyroidism and ophthalmopathy. RNA transcripts yielded amplified TCR beta CDR3 regions. With the HTBI primer set, the TCR CDR3 went through a first round of RT-PCR. TCRdb re-called the multiplex PCR reads with MiXCR, one entry per CDR3 protein. The sample comprises around 450,000 distinct CDR3 sequences, 15% to 18% of which are singletons, and approximately 7.5% rests with the top ten.

The V call is TRBV18, the J call TRBJ1-1; D is undetermined. Sample: blood. The sequence derives from a woman aged 18-30 years with Graves' hyperthyroidism. The CDR3 DNA is TGTGCCAGCTCACCCTTAAAGACCCCGAACACTGAAGCTTTCTTT. Its protein product is CASSPLKTPNTEAFF.